Listed below are T cell receptor beta chains from one sample, sequenced in a study of shared T cell receptors in the human thymus. Libraries were prepared by immunoSEQ multiplex PCR; TCRdb keeps only in-frame clonotypes and omits some of them. This sample has approximately 660,000 clones, with over 75% found just once. This sample also appeared in a second study, on human thymus T cells.

The material sequenced was thymocytes. The receptors were sampled from a boy in the first two years of life with a congenital heart defect. Both conserved end residues are part of each CDR3. D genes are given only for firm matches. Size values are once, few and many counts, or a class for expanded clones, and some rows have none.

.,TRBV9,TRBD2,19,TRBJ2-1,CASSSDGTSGARGPDEQFF,TGTGCCAGCAGCTCAGACGGGACTAGCGGGGCCCGGGGACCCGATGAGCAGTTCTTC
.,TRBV28,TRBD2,16,TRBJ2-7,CASSSLTTSGLGEQYF,TGTGCCAGCAGTTCCCTTACGACTAGCGGTCTGGGAGAGCAGTACTTC
.,TRBV11-2,TRBD2,18,TRBJ2-7,CASSFRLAEGGLVYEQYF,TGTGCCAGCAGCTTCCGACTAGCGGAGGGGGGGCTTGTCTACGAGCAGTACTTC
.,TRBV27,.,15,TRBJ2-1,CASSLARSVHNEQFF,TGTGCCAGCAGTTTGGCTAGGTCTGTCCACAATGAGCAGTTCTTC
.,TRBV10-2,TRBD2,16,TRBJ2-3,CASSDRLAGGGDTQYF,TGCGCCAGCAGTGATCGACTAGCGGGAGGGGGAGATACGCAGTATTTT
.,TRBV2,TRBD1,14,TRBJ2-1,CASSDGGTGDEQFF,TGTGCCAGCAGTGATGGAGGGACAGGCGATGAGCAGTTCTTC
.,TRBV4-1,.,16,TRBJ2-1,CASSQDPNGFYNEQFF,TGCGCCAGCAGCCAAGACCCAAACGGTTTCTACAATGAGCAGTTCTTC
.,TRBV19,.,13,TRBJ1-2,CASSIGANYGYTF,TGTGCCAGTAGTATTGGAGCTAACTATGGCTACACCTTC
.,TRBV19,.,16,TRBJ1-3,CASSIGGLNSGNTIYF,TGTGCCAGTAGTATTGGAGGTCTAAACTCTGGAAACACCATATATTTT
.,TRBV28,TRBD2,17,TRBJ2-3,CASSLLFRTSRTDTQYF,TGTGCCAGCAGTTTATTGTTCAGGACTAGTCGCACAGATACGCAGTATTTT
.,TRBV27,.,14,TRBJ1-5,CASSSFQGGQPQHF,TGTGCCAGCAGTTCCTTTCAGGGAGGGCAGCCCCAGCATTTT
.,TRBV7-2,.,16,TRBJ2-7,CASSLSGGRPSYEQYF,TGTGCCAGCAGCTTATCTGGGGGGAGACCCTCCTACGAGCAGTACTTC
.,TRBV14,.,16,TRBJ2-3,CASSRSGTPNQDTQYF,TGTGCCAGCAGCCGGTCCGGGACTCCCAATCAAGATACGCAGTATTTT
.,TRBV7-9,TRBD1,16,TRBJ1-1,CASSLVGGQLNTEAFF,TGTGCCAGCAGCTTAGTAGGGGGCCAGCTGAACACTGAAGCTTTCTTT
.,TRBV28,.,17,TRBJ2-7,CASSLDGGRGSSYEQYF,TGTGCCAGCAGTTTAGACGGAGGGAGAGGGAGCTCCTACGAGCAGTACTTC
.,TRBV25-1,.,15,TRBJ2-4,CASRSDSFPKNIQYF,TGTGCCAGCAGGTCCGACAGCTTCCCAAAAAACATTCAGTACTTC
few,TRBV10-1,.,13,TRBJ2-2,CASWAGVTGELFF,TGCGCCAGCTGGGCAGGGGTCACCGGGGAGCTGTTTTTT
.,TRBV5-1,.,15,TRBJ2-7,CASSGWTGRGHEQYF,TGCGCCAGCAGCGGCTGGACCGGGCGGGGTCACGAGCAGTACTTC
.,TRBV6-6,TRBD2,16,TRBJ2-5,CASSFPRRGGGETQYF,TGTGCCAGCAGTTTTCCGCGTCGGGGGGGCGGTGAGACCCAGTACTTC
.,TRBV7-2,TRBD2,15,TRBJ2-7,CASSLAATSFHEQYF,TGTGCCAGCAGCTTAGCGGCGACTAGCTTTCACGAGCAGTACTTC
.,TRBV11-2,.,15,TRBJ2-2,CASSLVLDGTGELFF,TGTGCCAGCAGCTTAGTACTAGACGGCACCGGGGAGCTGTTTTTT
.,TRBV4-2,.,14,TRBJ2-7,CASSQVPYSYEQYF,TGTGCCAGCAGCCAAGTTCCTTACTCCTACGAGCAGTACTTC
once,TRBV18,.,12,TRBJ1-2,CASSPRSPRYTF,TGTGCCAGCTCACCCCGGTCCCCTCGCTACACCTTC
.,TRBV5-6,.,13,TRBJ2-7,CASSLGGVYEQYF,TGTGCCAGCAGCTTGGGCGGGGTCTACGAGCAGTACTTC